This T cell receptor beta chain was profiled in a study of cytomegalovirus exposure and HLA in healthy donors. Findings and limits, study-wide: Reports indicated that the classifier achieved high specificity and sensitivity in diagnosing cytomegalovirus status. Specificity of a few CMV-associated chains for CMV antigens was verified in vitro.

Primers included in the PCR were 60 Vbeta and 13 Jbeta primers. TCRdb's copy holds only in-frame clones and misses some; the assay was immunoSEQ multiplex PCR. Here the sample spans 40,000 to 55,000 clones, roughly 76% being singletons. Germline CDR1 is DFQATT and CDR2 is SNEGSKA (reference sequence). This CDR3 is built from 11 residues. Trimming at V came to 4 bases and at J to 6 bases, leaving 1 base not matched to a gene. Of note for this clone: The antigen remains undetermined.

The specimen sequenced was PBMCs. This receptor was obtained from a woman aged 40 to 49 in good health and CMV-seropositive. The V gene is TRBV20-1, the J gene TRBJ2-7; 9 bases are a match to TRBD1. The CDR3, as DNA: TGCAGTGCTACGGACAGGGGCGAGCAGTACTTC. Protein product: CSATDRGEQYF.